These 18 T cell receptor beta chains were sequenced from one sample in a study of shared clonotypes between healthy human individuals. Assay: immunoSEQ multiplex PCR; the TCRdb copy retains only in-frame clones and omits some. Among a few hundred thousand clones listed, roughly 87% were seen once. Sequenced sample: memory CD8+ T cells sorted from blood. Subset: CD45RO+ cells pooled with CCR7-negative TemRA cells. These receptors were taken from a young man in good health.

The J gene is TRBJ2-5, the V gene TRBV6-5; 9 bases agree with TRBD2. Per the germline V gene, CDR1 is MNHEY and CDR2 is SVGAGI. CDR3 length equals 15 residues. The V and J ends lost 0 bases and 4 bases, in that order; junction bases with no gene match: 3. In DNA form, the CDR3 reads TGTGCCAGCAGTTACTCCGCGGGGGGGCCAGAGACCCAGTACTTC. Translation: CASSYSAGGPETQYF.

The gene calls are TRBV6-5 and TRBJ2-1; D possibly corresponds to TRBD2 (5 bases). Germline lookup yields CDR1 MNHEY and CDR2 SVGAGI. The length of the CDR3 is 14 residues. V was pared by 2 bases and J by 8 bases, with 13 bases between. CDR3 DNA: TGTGCCAGCAGTTACACTAGATTTTACGATGAGCAGTTCTTC. Protein product: CASSYTRFYDEQFF.

V gene TRBV7-2 combines with J gene TRBJ2-7; D possibly matches TRBD1 or TRBD2 (6 bases each). The CDR3 is 14 amino acids. Trimming took off 3 bases at V and 7 bases at J, with 16 bases between the two ends. CDR1 is SGHTA and CDR2 is FQGNSA in the germline V gene. CDR3 DNA: TGTGCCAGCAGCTTGGCCCCGCTAGGGGGGGAGCAGTACTTC. This gives the protein CASSLAPLGGEQYF.

The V gene is TRBV9, the J gene TRBJ2-5; TRBD1 agrees at 7 bases. Trimming took 6 bases from V and 5 from J; bases not matched to a gene: 13. Per the germline V gene, CDR1 is SGDLS and CDR2 is YYNGEE. The CDR3 runs 15 residues. The CDR3 here is CASTPRTGAGETQYF. Written as DNA, the CDR3 is TGTGCCAGCACTCCCCGAACAGGGGCAGGGGAGACCCAGTACTTC.

Note on this clone: The junction shows a germline mismatch at one end, possibly a read error. The chain couples TRBV4-3 to TRBJ2-7, with a possible D match to TRBD1 (5 bases). Per germline, CDR1 LGHNA and CDR2 YSLEER. The CDR3 contains 14 residues. CDR3 residues: CASSQDRTFYEQCF. CDR3 nucleotides: TGCGCCAGCAGCCAAGATAGGACATTTTACGAGCAGTGCTTC.

The rearrangement uses TRBV27 and TRBJ2-7; maybe TRBD1 (6 bases). The V gene's germline CDR1 is MNHEY and CDR2 SMNVEV (reference sequence). V was trimmed by 3 bases and J by 3 bases, leaving 12 bases between them. There are 14 residues in the CDR3. For the CDR3, the DNA is TGTGCCAGCAGTTTTAAGGGGGACCTCTACGAGCAGTACTTC. Amino acids: CASSFKGDLYEQYF.

This clone has a single count. This is likely an artifact of a read error, given a far larger clone one base away. The genes are TRBV5-4 and TRBJ2-7, with TRBD1 matching 8 bases. CDR1 and CDR2 from the germline V gene are SGHNT and YYREEE (reference sequence). J lost 1 base, V lost 3 bases, and 0 bases had no gene match. This CDR3 has 13 residues. The CDR3 bases are TGTGCCAGCAGCTGGACAGGGTCCTACGAGCAGTACTTC. This translates into CASSWTGSYEQYF.

This chain joins TRBV7-9 and TRBJ1-5, with TRBD1 matching 9 bases. V trimming: 5 bases; J trimming: 3 bases; junction bases outside the gene matches: 5. This CDR3 region has 15 residues. CDR1 is SEHNR and CDR2 is FQNEAQ in the germline V gene (reference sequence). CDR3 sequence: CASSRDRDDNQPQHF. CDR3 DNA sequence: TGTGCCAGCAGCCGGGACAGGGATGACAATCAGCCCCAGCATTTT.

The chain combines TRBV2 with TRBJ1-1; D is possibly TRBD1 (5 bases). The CDR3 loop spans 16 amino acids. Germline lookup yields CDR1 SNHLY and CDR2 FYNNEI. V lost 0 bases to trimming and J lost 6 bases, with 17 bases between them. The CDR3 bases are TGTGCCAGCAGTGAAGCGATAGGCGGCAGGGCTCCTGAAGCTTTCTTT. Translating it yields CASSEAIGGRAPEAFF.

This clone was found a few times. The chain combines TRBV27 with TRBJ2-7; TRBD1 aligns across 8 bases. The CDR3 has 15 residues. V was clipped by 8 bases and J by 3 bases; unmatched bases: 12. Germline V gene lookup returns CDR1 MNHEY and CDR2 SMNVEV (reference sequence). The DNA for the CDR3 is TGTGCCAGCGCGGACAGGGACCCTACCGACTACGAGCAGTACTTC. It translates to CASADRDPTDYEQYF.

The rearrangement joins TRBV13 to TRBJ2-3; 10 nucleotides line up with TRBD1. The trim removed 8 bases at V and 6 bases at J, leaving 2 bases unmatched. The CDR3 extends over 12 amino acids. Germline CDR1 and CDR2: PRHDT and FYEKMQ (reference sequence). The CDR3 coding sequence is TGTGCCAGCGGGGGACAGGGGGATACGCAGTATTTT. This translates into CASGGQGDTQYF.

The rearrangement uses TRBV5-1 and TRBJ2-2; TRBD1 aligns across 7 bases. Germline values: CDR1 SGHRS, CDR2 YFSETQ. The CDR3 consists of 15 residues. Trimming at V came to 5 bases and at J to 1 base, leaving 5 bases not matched to a gene. CDR3 sequence: CASSYRQGNTGELFF. CDR3 nucleotides: TGCGCCAGCAGTTACAGACAGGGGAACACCGGGGAGCTGTTTTTT.

The table lists this clone with a count of one. The chain combines TRBV7-9 with TRBJ2-6; maybe TRBD2 (5 bases). Trimming pared 4 bases from V and 0 bases from J, leaving 16 bases between. Looked up from germline, CDR1 is SEHNR and CDR2 is FQNEAQ (reference sequence). This CDR3 contains 18 residues. Here the CDR3 DNA reads TGTGCCAGCAGCTCGGTTCGGGGTTCTAACTCTGGGGCCAACGTCCTGACTTTC. It yields the protein CASSSVRGSNSGANVLTF.

This chain joins TRBV9 and TRBJ2-3; D is perhaps TRBD1 (6 bases). Trimming pared 6 bases from V and 0 bases from J, leaving 17 bases between. The CDR3 contains 16 residues. CDR1 SGDLS and CDR2 YYNGEE come from the germline V gene. The CDR3 region has the DNA TGTGCCAGCACCCACATGGACAGTGCTAGCACAGATACGCAGTATTTT. This gives the protein CASTHMDSASTDTQYF.

The chain recombines TRBV7-9 with TRBJ2-5; 13 nucleotides agree with TRBD2. CDR1 and CDR2 (germline): SEHNR, FQNEAQ (reference sequence). J gave up 5 bases and V 5 bases, and 17 bases lay outside the gene matches. The CDR3 has 19 amino acids. CDR3 nucleotide sequence: TGTGCCAGCAGCCTCCCCCTACTAGCGGGGGGGCCCGTCGGTGAGACCCAGTACTTC. Encoded protein: CASSLPLLAGGPVGETQYF. Supplemented by reference TRBV7-9 and TRBJ2-5, the full variable domain reads DTGVSQNPRHKITKRGQNVTFRCDPISEHNRLYWYRQTLGQGPEFLTYFQNEAQLEKSRLLSDRFSAERPKGSFSTLEIQRTEQGDSAMYLCASSLPLLAGGPVGETQYFGPGTRLLVL.

The chain is built from TRBV9 and TRBJ2-7; 7 nucleotides align to TRBD2. V was clipped by 3 bases and J by 2 bases; unmatched bases: 11. In germline, CDR1 is SGDLS, CDR2 YYNGEE. The CDR3 is 16 residues long. The CDR3 bases are TGTGCCAGCAGCGGATCCGAATTTACTAGCGCCTACGAGCAGTACTTC. As protein: CASSGSEFTSAYEQYF.

The chain employs TRBV9 and TRBJ2-7; 7 nucleotides match TRBD1. CDR3 length: 15 residues. V lost 3 bases to trimming and J lost 5 bases; unmatched junction nucleotides: 11. CDR1 SGDLS and CDR2 YYNGEE come from the germline V gene. In DNA, the CDR3 is TGTGCCAGCAGCGCCCTTTCAAACAGGGGAGACGAGCAGTACTTC. Translated: CASSALSNRGDEQYF.

V and J are TRBV19 and TRBJ1-2; tentatively, D is TRBD1 (5 bases). The V gene's germline CDR1 is LNHDA and CDR2 SQIVND (reference sequence). The CDR3 runs 12 residues. For the CDR3, the DNA is TGTGCGGCGGTGGGGGACAACTATGGCTACACCTTC. Translating it yields CAAVGDNYGYTF.